This TCR beta chain was sequenced in a study of shared clonotypes between healthy human individuals. Study-wide results and caveats: Richness estimates generally favored naive over memory subsets.

In the case of this clone: The antigen is undetermined.

The CDR3 is 15 amino acids. The germline gives CDR1 ENHRY, CDR2 SYGVKD. J lost 6 bases, V lost 3 bases, and 5 bases had no gene match. In the study's own analysis: Filtering differed since immunoSEQ provided only junctions, with no quality scores. Method: immunoSEQ multiplex PCR; TCRdb's copy keeps in-frame clones and lacks some. V and J calls and clone size follow that table, whereas D and trimming were derived from the DNA. Among 740,000 or so clones listed, around 78% were seen once. The source of this sequence is a woman in her twenties or thirties in good health. This chain connects TRBV10-3 to TRBJ1-4; 9 positions match TRBD1. Sequenced input: memory CD4+ T cells sorted from blood. Described subset: CD45RA-negative fraction. In DNA, the CDR3 is TGTGCCATCAGTGATTCGGGACAGGGTCATGAAAAACTGTTTTTT. It codes for CAISDSGQGHEKLFF.